This is a list of T cell receptor beta chains from one sample in a study of cytomegalovirus exposure and HLA in healthy donors. Profiled with immunoSEQ multiplex PCR; TCRdb holds only in-frame clones, not every one. The data contain 50,000 to 55,000 clones, about 57% of them singletons. The specimen sequenced was PBMCs. These receptors all stem from a human donor in good health. Each CDR3 is given without its conserved first and last residue. A D gene is named only where the DNA matches it firmly.

TRBV19	TRBJ2-3	-	ASSMSGVVDTQY
TRBV10-3	TRBJ1-6	-	AISESLGGYSSPLH
TRBV2	TRBJ2-1	-	ASSGLVDEQF
TRBV2	TRBJ1-1	-	ASSEYQEAF
TRBV9	TRBJ1-6	-	ASSVRTVLAHSPLH
TRBV6-5	TRBJ1-3	TRBD1	ASRGDSPGNTIY
TRBV29-1	TRBJ2-1	TRBD2	SVIPQRGGYNEQF
TRBV4-3	TRBJ1-5	-	ASSQGLDRNQPQH
TRBV6-5	TRBJ1-5	-	ASSYTHMREGQPQH
TRBV7-9	TRBJ1-1	-	SSGRQNTEAF
TRBV7-9	TRBJ2-5	TRBD2	ASSTGLAGQETQY
TRBV2	TRBJ1-1	TRBD1	ASSQQGAAAF
TRBV7-8	TRBJ1-3	TRBD1	ASSSTTGPTGNTIY
TRBV5-6	TRBJ2-7	-	ASSLGAAGVAYEQY
TRBV2	TRBJ1-2	-	ASSVVTIYGYT
TRBV7-8	TRBJ1-5	-	ASSPLRAGGNQPQH
TRBV30	TRBJ1-5	-	AWSAGGNSNQPQH
TRBV28	TRBJ2-6	-	ASSFQGKGSGANVLT
TRBV19	TRBJ1-5	-	ASGQGNQPQH
TRBV6-1	TRBJ2-7	-	ASSQTGAPTYEQY
TRBV28	TRBJ2-6	-	ASSLTDFSGANVLT
TRBV5-1	TRBJ2-1	-	ASSLGQANLDPYNEQF
TRBV5-1	TRBJ1-2	TRBD1	ASSFGTGNGYT
TRBV7-9	TRBJ2-1	-	ASSLSRGMPYNEQF
TRBV5-4	TRBJ1-2	-	ASSLGGGSSNYGYT
TRBV27	TRBJ2-3	TRBD2	ASTGTGLASSDTQY
TRBV11-3	TRBJ2-1	TRBD1	ASSLGQGDEQF
TRBV6-6	TRBJ2-2	-	ASSLGELF
TRBV7-9	TRBJ2-5	TRBD2	ASSCYGTNQETQY
TRBV19	TRBJ1-4	-	ASSTRQSTNEKLF
TRBV27	TRBJ2-5	-	ASSINRDQETQY
TRBV29-1	TRBJ2-5	TRBD1	SVTCPGTAKETQY
TRBV5-4	TRBJ1-1	TRBD1	ASSPTGGLNTEAF
TRBV30	TRBJ2-3	TRBD2	AWSALAGGQDTQY
TRBV6-5	TRBJ1-2	TRBD1	ASSLRQGATYGYT
TRBV30	TRBJ1-1	-	AWTVGRGGYTEAF
TRBV6-5	TRBJ1-6	TRBD1	ASGTGNSPLH
TRBV19	TRBJ1-5	TRBD1	ASSVTGPNQPQH
TRBV7-9	TRBJ2-2	-	ASSLAGGGSTGELF
TRBV6-6	TRBJ2-7	-	ASSYSRGITIEQY
TRBV7-9	TRBJ2-2	TRBD1	ASSYHSTGVWSGELF
TRBV4-2	TRBJ2-5	-	ASSTLTEVKTQY
TRBV4-1	TRBJ1-1	-	ASSQGRGMRRNTEAF
TRBV11-2	TRBJ2-1	-	ASSPPGGRPYNEQF
TRBV6-1	TRBJ2-7	-	ADGQHYEQY
TRBV7-9	TRBJ1-2	TRBD1	ASSLAGTGYSGYT
TRBV4-1	TRBJ2-7	TRBD2	ASSQTGTSGVSYEQY
TRBV6-5	TRBJ1-1	-	ASRRLMDSEAF
TRBV7-2	TRBJ1-5	-	ASSLGRESRRAQH
TRBV6-5	TRBJ2-7	TRBD2	ASSYLASGSYEQY
TRBV11-2	TRBJ2-7	-	ASSSRTGEQY
TRBV10-2	TRBJ1-2	-	ASSANPNYGYT
TRBV30	TRBJ2-2	-	AWNRGQGGTGELF